This TCR beta chain stems from a study of T cells in Graves' hyperthyroidism and ophthalmopathy. Findings and limits, study-wide: Among thyroid clonotypes expanded above 0.001, most also appeared in blood. Ophthalmopathy was told apart from stable hyperthyroidism by a 13 V-J model. Model predictions of ophthalmopathy came a median roughly 6.7 months before onset.

The authors obtained PBMCs from 10 ml of fresh peripheral blood. RNA transcripts gave rise to amplified TCR beta CDR3 regions. HTBI primers were the set used in a first-round RT-PCR of the TCR CDR3. From the multiplex PCR reads, TCRdb called clonotypes with MiXCR, one entry per CDR3 protein. The sample has approximately 870,000 distinct CDR3 sequences; about two fifths are singletons. In the case of this clonotype: Its specificity is unknown.

Germline CDR1 is SGHTA and CDR2 is FQGNSA. Trimming cost V 3 bases and J 1 base, with 9 bases left between them. This CDR3 contains 14 residues. This chain links TRBV7-2 with TRBJ1-1; no firm D call. The receptor was derived from a young man with Graves' hyperthyroidism. The material sequenced was blood. The DNA of the CDR3 is TGTGCCAGCAGCTTGAAGCTTGGGAACACTGAAGCTTTCTTT. As protein: CASSLKLGNTEAFF.